This paragraph reports one T cell receptor beta chain. Its cognate antigen is unknown. In terms of origin and age, donors were healthy Caucasian individuals from Russia aged about 6 to 90. For the second PCR, which ran for about 6 to 11 cycles, a sample-barcoded 5' primer and a J-beta primer mix were used. TCRdb re-derived calls from the 5' RACE reads in MiXCR, one entry per CDR3 protein. The repertoire consists of roughly 2 million distinct CDR3 sequences, with just under 50% occurring once and the leading ten covering about 2.1%. Trimming shortened V by 0 bases and J by 0 bases, and 13 bases separated the two germline ends. This CDR3 has 17 amino acids. Germline lookup yields CDR1 MNHEY and CDR2 SVGAGI. The sample comes from a study of blood T cells in healthy people across ages. General observations from the study: In older individuals, TCR beta diversity per million T cells was lower, falling roughly linearly with age.

J is TRBJ2-3 and V is TRBV6-5; possible D gene TRBD2, 5 bases. Sample: blood. The source of this sequence is a woman aged 40-49 years in good health. The CDR3 nucleotides are TGTGCCAGCAGTTACTCGCCCGAGGGAACTAGCACAGATACGCAGTATTTT. The encoded protein is CASSYSPEGTSTDTQYF.